Here is one T cell receptor beta chain with its context. The entry originates in a study of blood T cell repertoires in COVID-19. Study details: Acute and convalescent COVID-19 specimens originated in the United States, Italy and Spain. The cDNA or gDNA used as material had been derived from T cells, B-cell-depleted T cells, or PBMCs.

The CDR3 is made up of 14 amino acids. The germline CDR1 and CDR2 sequences are MGHRA and YSYEKL. Trimming cost V 0 bases and J 2 bases, with 7 bases left between them. The data were produced by immunoSEQ multiplex PCR, yet TCRdb's version contains in-frame clones alone and is incomplete. Of tens of thousands of clones in the sample, 65% to 85% were seen once. The sample taken for sequencing was peripheral blood. This chain joins TRBV4-1 and TRBJ1-2; D unresolved. The clonotype was recovered from a man aged 55 to 69 with acute or convalescent COVID-19. As DNA, the CDR3 is TGCGCCAGCAGCCAAGATTACAGAAACTATGGCTACACCTTC. It yields the protein CASSQDYRNYGYTF.